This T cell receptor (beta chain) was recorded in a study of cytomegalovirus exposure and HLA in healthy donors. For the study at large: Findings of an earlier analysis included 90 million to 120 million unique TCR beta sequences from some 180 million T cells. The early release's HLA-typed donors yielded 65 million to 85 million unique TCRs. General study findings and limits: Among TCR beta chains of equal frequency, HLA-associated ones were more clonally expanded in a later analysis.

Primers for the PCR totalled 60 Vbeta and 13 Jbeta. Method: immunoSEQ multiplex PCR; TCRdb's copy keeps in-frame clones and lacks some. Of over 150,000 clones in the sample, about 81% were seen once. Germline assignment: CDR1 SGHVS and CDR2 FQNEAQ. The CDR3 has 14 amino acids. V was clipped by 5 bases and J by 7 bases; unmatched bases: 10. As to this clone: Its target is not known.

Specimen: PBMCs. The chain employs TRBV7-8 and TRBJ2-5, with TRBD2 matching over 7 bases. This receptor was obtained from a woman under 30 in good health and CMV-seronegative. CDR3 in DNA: TGTGCCAGCAGCGGACAAGCGGGACCGTGGACCCAGTACTTC. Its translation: CASSGQAGPWTQYF. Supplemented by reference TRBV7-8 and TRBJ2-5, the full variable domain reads GAGVSQSPRYKVAKRGQDVALRCDPISGHVSLFWYQQALGQGPEFLTYFQNEAQLDKSGLPSDRFFAERPEGSVSTLKIQRTQQEDSAVYLCASSGQAGPWTQYFGPGTRLLVL.